The next 30 T cell receptor beta chains were all read from a single sample in a study of blood T cell repertoires in COVID-19. Sequencing used immunoSEQ multiplex PCR; TCRdb keeps in-frame clones, though not all of them. Among about 180,000 clones listed, 80% were seen once. The sequenced material came from PBMCs or T cells enriched from blood (not recorded which). Source of these receptors: a man aged 55 to 70 who had been exposed to COVID-19.

This clone has a handful of counts. The chain uses TRBV5-8 and TRBJ1-5; 8 bases match TRBD1. The CDR3 runs 17 residues. V trimming: 6 bases; J trimming: 5 bases; junction bases outside the gene matches: 16. Germline V lookup: CDR1 SGHTS, CDR2 YDEGEE. CDR3 sequence reads: CASKPGPGQGTYQPQHF. The DNA for the CDR3 is TGTGCCAGCAAGCCTGGCCCCGGACAGGGAACTTATCAGCCCCAGCATTTT.

The chain recombines TRBV19 with TRBJ2-6; D ambiguous. This CDR3 comprises 15 residues. In germline, CDR1 is LNHDA, CDR2 SQIVND (reference sequence). Deletions cut 5 bases from V and 1 base from J, with 9 bases between. This CDR3 reads CASSPTVSGANVLTF. In DNA, the CDR3 is TGTGCCAGTAGTCCCACAGTTTCTGGGGCCAACGTCCTGACTTTC. Complete variable domain (other parts from reference TRBV19 and TRBJ2-6): DGGITQSPKYLFRKEGQNVTLSCEQNLNHDAMYWYRQDPGQGLRLIYYSQIVNDFQKGDIAEGYSVSREKKESFPLTVTSAQKNPTAFYLCASSPTVSGANVLTFGAGSRLTVL.

The rearrangement uses TRBV5-6 and TRBJ2-3; weak D call: TRBD1 (5 bases). This CDR3 is built from 14 residues. Germline assignment: CDR1 SGHDT and CDR2 YYEEEE. The V and J ends lost 3 bases and 2 bases respectively, with 10 bases between them. The CDR3 sequence is CASSSQGITDTQYF. The CDR3 nucleotides read TGTGCCAGCAGCTCCCAGGGAATCACAGATACGCAGTATTTT.

The chain carries TRBV7-8 and TRBJ2-7; D is possibly TRBD2 (6 bases). Germline V CDR1 and CDR2: SGHVS, FQNEAQ. Trimming left V 5 bases short and J 3 bases short, with 17 bases between. This CDR3 contains 15 residues. CDR3: CASSRGAGLVYEQYF. CDR3 coding DNA: TGTGCCAGCAGCCGCGGGGCGGGGTTGGTCTACGAGCAGTACTTC.

V is TRBV21-1 and J is TRBJ1-2; TRBD1 was called by the table and not checked on the DNA. TRBV21-1 is shown as a pseudogene. This CDR3 contains 12 residues. The CDR3 bases are TGTGCCAGCAGCGGGCCAGGGGTTGGCTACACCTTC. Its translation: CASSGPGVGYTF.

The chain links TRBV7-2 to TRBJ2-3, with 10 bases that match TRBD2. Looked up from germline, CDR1 is SGHTA and CDR2 is FQGNSA. This CDR3 comprises 16 residues. Germline trimming cut 2 bases from V and 0 bases from J; bases unmatched to any gene: 2. For the CDR3, the DNA is TGTGCCAGCAGCTTAACTAGCGGGATTAGCACAGATACGCAGTATTTT. Protein: CASSLTSGISTDTQYF.

This clone appeared a single time. This chain links TRBV6-5 with TRBJ2-7; 10 bases are a match to TRBD1. Germline V CDR1 and CDR2: MNHEY, SVGAGI. This CDR3 region has 14 residues. Trimming cost V 2 bases and J 6 bases; bases outside gene matches: 4. In DNA form, the CDR3 reads TGTGCCAGCAGTTACCCTGGGACAGGGGTCGAGCAGTACTTC. It is translated as CASSYPGTGVEQYF.

The rearrangement joins TRBV19 to TRBJ1-3; a possible D gene is TRBD1 (5 bases). From germline, CDR1 is LNHDA and CDR2 SQIVND (reference sequence). There are 15 residues in the CDR3. V was clipped by 3 bases and J by 4 bases, with 13 bases between them. The CDR3 loop is CASSMGQDQGNTIYF. The CDR3 bases are TGTGCCAGTAGTATGGGGCAGGACCAAGGAAACACCATATATTTT.

V gene TRBV7-8 combines with J gene TRBJ1-5; D is unresolved. Germline CDR1 and CDR2: SGHVS and FQNEAQ. The CDR3 sequence is 14 residues long. The V end was cut by 5 bases, the J end by 4 bases, with 12 bases between. CDR3 in DNA: TGTGCCAGCAGCCCCTTAAAGCTTAATCAGCCCCAGCATTTT. It yields the protein CASSPLKLNQPQHF.

The rearrangement uses TRBV11-2 and TRBJ1-6; no clear D gene. Germline values: CDR1 SGHAT, CDR2 FQNNGV. Trimming removed 3 bases from V and 8 bases from J, with 17 bases in between. CDR3 length: 16 amino acids. The DNA of the CDR3 is TGTGCCAGCAGCTTGATGATGAGGATCAAGGATTCACCCCTCCACTTT. Protein product: CASSLMMRIKDSPLHF.

The chain links TRBV5-6 to TRBJ2-7; 15 nucleotides agree with TRBD2. The CDR3 sequence is 15 residues long. Germline CDR1 SGHDT, CDR2 YYEEEE. V lost 4 bases to trimming and J lost 4 bases; unmatched junction nucleotides: 3. DNA of the CDR3: TGTGCCAGCAGCGCGGGACTAGCGGGAGGTTACGAGCAGTACTTC. Residues: CASSAGLAGGYEQYF.

The chain employs TRBV28 and TRBJ2-7; 10 bases match TRBD2. The trim removed 8 bases at V and 7 bases at J, leaving 14 bases unmatched. The CDR3 totals 15 residues. Germline lookup yields CDR1 MDHEN and CDR2 SYDVKM. CDR3 sequence reads: CASCTPAGGVWEQYF. For the CDR3, the DNA is TGTGCCAGCTGTACCCCAGCGGGAGGGGTATGGGAGCAGTACTTC.

The chain links TRBV5-1 to TRBJ1-1; possibly TRBD1 for D (5 bases). V was cut by 0 bases and J by 4 bases, with 16 bases left in between. The germline V gene has CDR1 SGHRS and CDR2 YFSETQ. The CDR3 has 16 amino acids. CDR3 nucleotides: TGCGCCAGCAGCTTGGCCCTCCAGGGCGGAGCCACTGAAGCTTTCTTT. Its translation: CASSLALQGGATEAFF.

J is TRBJ2-7 and V is TRBV2; no clear D. V lost 6 bases to trimming and J lost 2 bases, with 8 bases between them. The germline gives CDR1 SNHLY, CDR2 FYNNEI. The CDR3 has 12 residues. CDR3 region: CASRRSTYEQYF. The CDR3 DNA is TGTGCCAGCAGGAGAAGCACCTACGAGCAGTACTTC. Variable domain in full (rest from reference TRBV2 and TRBJ2-7): EPEVTQTPSHQVTQMGQEVILRCVPISNHLYFYWYRQILGQKVEFLVSFYNNEISEKSEIFDDQFSVERPDGSNFTLKIRSTKLEDSAMYFCASRRSTYEQYFGPGTRLTVT.

The CDR3 DNA is TGTGCCAGCAGTTTACGACTAGCGGGAGGCTACGAGCAGTACTTC. Translated: CASSLRLAGGYEQYF. The chain has TRBV28 and TRBJ2-7; 13 bases line up with TRBD2. Trimming cost V 2 bases and J 3 bases; bases outside gene matches: 1. The CDR3 length is 15 residues. Germline CDR1 reads MDHEN; CDR2 reads SYDVKM. The whole variable domain, remainder taken from reference TRBV28 and TRBJ2-7, is DVKVTQSSRYLVKRTGEKVFLECVQDMDHENMFWYRQDPGLGLRLIYFSYDVKMKEKGDIPEGYSVSREKKERFSLILESASTNQTSMYLCASSLRLAGGYEQYFGPGTRLTVT.

The rearrangement uses TRBV7-6 and TRBJ2-5, with 13 positions matching TRBD2. The CDR3 runs 16 residues. Germline loops: CDR1 SGHVS, CDR2 FNYEAQ. The J segment lost 7 bases and the V segment lost 0 bases, leaving 5 bases of the junction unmatched. The CDR3 nucleotides are TGTGCCAGCAGCTTAGCCGGACTAGCGGGAGAGGGGACCCAGTACTTC. Protein sequence: CASSLAGLAGEGTQYF.

V is TRBV24-1 and J is TRBJ2-2, with 10 bases matching TRBD2. Germline V gene lookup returns CDR1 KGHDR and CDR2 SFDVKD. CDR3 size: 14 residues. Germline trimming cut 9 bases from V and 3 bases from J; bases unmatched to any gene: 3. This CDR3 reads CATRLAGDTGELFF. Here the CDR3 DNA reads TGTGCCACCCGGCTAGCGGGAGACACCGGGGAGCTGTTTTTT.

Only one count was recorded for this clone. V usage is TRBV6-5 and J usage is TRBJ1-2; D is perhaps TRBD1 (6 bases). This CDR3 is built from 13 residues. The germline V gene has CDR1 MNHEY and CDR2 SVGAGI. Deletions cut 4 bases from V and 8 bases from J, with 14 bases between. The chain's CDR3 is CASSSGGGRGYTF. The CDR3 DNA reads as TGTGCCAGCAGTTCCGGGGGGGGCCGGGGCTACACCTTC.

The CDR3, as DNA: TGTGCCAGCACCCAGGGGGCGGGCACTGAAGCTTTCTTT. This encodes CASTQGAGTEAFF. This chain uses TRBV7-6 with TRBJ1-1; 8 nucleotides align to TRBD1. The CDR3 extends over 13 amino acids. V lost 7 bases, J lost 4 bases, and 5 bases stayed unmatched. Germline V gene lookup returns CDR1 SGHVS and CDR2 FNYEAQ. The variable domain in full, completed from reference TRBV7-6 and TRBJ1-1, reads GAGVSQSPRYKVTKRGQDVALRCDPISGHVSLYWYRQALGQGPEFLTYFNYEAQQDKSGLPNDRFSAERPEGSISTLTIQRTEQRDSAMYRCASTQGAGTEAFFGQGTRLTVV.

The chain links TRBV15 to TRBJ2-5, with TRBD1 matching over 10 bases. The CDR3 has 14 residues. Per the germline V gene, CDR1 is LNHNV and CDR2 is YYDKDF (reference sequence). Trimming cost V 5 bases and J 5 bases; bases outside gene matches: 5. The CDR3 bases are TGTGCCACCAGCGAAGACAGGGGGCGGGAGACCCAGTACTTC. Its protein is CATSEDRGRETQYF.

V and J are TRBV6-5 and TRBJ2-7; a weak D match, TRBD2 (5 bases). The germline V and J ends were trimmed by 6 bases and 7 bases, with 22 bases remaining between them. This CDR3 region has 15 residues. The germline V gene has CDR1 MNHEY and CDR2 SVGAGI. The chain's CDR3 is CASSSGSGALREQYF. DNA of the CDR3: TGTGCCAGCAGCAGCGGTTCAGGAGCCCTTAGGGAGCAGTACTTC.

The table lists this clone with many counts. CDR3 sequence (DNA): TGTGCCAGTAGCCCCGGGACTAGCGGCACAGATACGCAGTATTTT. This codes for CASSPGTSGTDTQYF. The chain is built from TRBV19 and TRBJ2-3; 10 nucleotides line up with TRBD2. V lost 6 bases to trimming and J lost 1 base; unmatched junction nucleotides: 4. Germline values: CDR1 LNHDA, CDR2 SQIVND (reference sequence). There are 15 residues in the CDR3.

This clone was detected only once. The chain couples TRBV3-1 (or the pseudogene TRBV3-2) to TRBJ2-3; D is unresolved. V gave up 4 bases and J gave up 9 bases, with 17 bases separating them. The CDR3 extends over 14 amino acids. The germline CDR1 and CDR2 sequences are LGHDT and YNNKEL (reference sequence). The DNA of the CDR3 is TGTGCCAGCAGCCCCACTCCTCAGTCGGAGACGCAGTATTTT. As protein: CASSPTPQSETQYF.

The chain is built from TRBV5-5 and TRBJ1-4; the D is unclear. Trimming cost V 0 bases and J 1 base, with 7 bases left between them. Germline CDR1 reads SGHKS; CDR2 reads YYEKEE (reference sequence). There are 15 residues in the CDR3. The DNA for the CDR3 is TGTGCCAGCAGCTTGGGGACTATAACTAATGAAAAACTGTTTTTT. Residues: CASSLGTITNEKLFF.

V usage is TRBV5-1 and J usage is TRBJ2-7; 10 bases are shared with TRBD1. J lost 7 bases, V lost 2 bases, and 9 bases had no gene match. The CDR3 sequence is 15 residues long. Germline V gene sequence: CDR1 SGHRS, CDR2 YFSETQ. CDR3 sequence (DNA): TGCGCCAGCAGCTTCGGGACAGGGGTAAGCGGAGAGCAGTACTTC. Encoded protein: CASSFGTGVSGEQYF.

This clone appeared once. J is TRBJ1-3 and V is TRBV5-1, with D perhaps matching TRBD1 (5 bases). V lost 4 bases, J lost 2 bases, and 13 bases lay in between. The CDR3 totals 15 residues. Germline loops: CDR1 SGHRS, CDR2 YFSETQ. The CDR3 loop reads CASSQRSGAGNTIYF. CDR3 nucleotide sequence: TGCGCCAGCAGCCAAAGGTCGGGGGCTGGAAACACCATATATTTT.

The chain employs TRBV5-1 and TRBJ2-7, with D perhaps matching TRBD1 (6 bases). Trimming pared 2 bases from V and 7 bases from J, leaving 16 bases between. The CDR3 length is 14 residues. CDR1 and CDR2 (germline): SGHRS, YFSETQ. CDR3 residues: CASSLAQGQGEQYF. The CDR3 region has the DNA TGCGCCAGCAGCTTAGCTCAGGGGCAGGGGGAGCAGTACTTC.

This chain links TRBV5-1 with TRBJ2-7; 11 bases are shared with TRBD2. Germline trimming cut 3 bases from V and 0 bases from J; bases unmatched to any gene: 5. The CDR3 totals 16 residues. Germline-derived CDR1 and CDR2 are SGHRS and YFSETQ. CDR3 loop: CASSSGLAGTSYEQYF. The CDR3 nucleotides read TGCGCCAGCAGCTCCGGACTAGCGGGCACCTCCTACGAGCAGTACTTC.

The chain recombines TRBV3-1 (or the pseudogene TRBV3-2) with TRBJ2-3; TRBD2 agrees at 7 bases. V gave up 0 bases and J gave up 4 bases; unmatched junction bases: 4. CDR1 and CDR2 (germline): LGHDT, YNNKEL (reference sequence). CDR3 length: 15 residues. CDR3 amino acids: CASSQDSGRADTQYF. The DNA of the CDR3 is TGTGCCAGCAGCCAAGATTCGGGGAGGGCAGATACGCAGTATTTT.

The sample holds a few counts of this clone. CDR3 DNA: TGTGCCACCAGTGACCCCGGGACAGGGGGCTATGGCTACACCTTC. This sequence encodes CATSDPGTGGYGYTF. The chain combines TRBV24-1 with TRBJ1-2; 11 nucleotides line up with TRBD1. Germline trimming cut 4 bases from V and 4 bases from J; bases unmatched to any gene: 4. This CDR3 spans 15 amino acids. Germline CDR1 is KGHDR and CDR2 is SFDVKD.